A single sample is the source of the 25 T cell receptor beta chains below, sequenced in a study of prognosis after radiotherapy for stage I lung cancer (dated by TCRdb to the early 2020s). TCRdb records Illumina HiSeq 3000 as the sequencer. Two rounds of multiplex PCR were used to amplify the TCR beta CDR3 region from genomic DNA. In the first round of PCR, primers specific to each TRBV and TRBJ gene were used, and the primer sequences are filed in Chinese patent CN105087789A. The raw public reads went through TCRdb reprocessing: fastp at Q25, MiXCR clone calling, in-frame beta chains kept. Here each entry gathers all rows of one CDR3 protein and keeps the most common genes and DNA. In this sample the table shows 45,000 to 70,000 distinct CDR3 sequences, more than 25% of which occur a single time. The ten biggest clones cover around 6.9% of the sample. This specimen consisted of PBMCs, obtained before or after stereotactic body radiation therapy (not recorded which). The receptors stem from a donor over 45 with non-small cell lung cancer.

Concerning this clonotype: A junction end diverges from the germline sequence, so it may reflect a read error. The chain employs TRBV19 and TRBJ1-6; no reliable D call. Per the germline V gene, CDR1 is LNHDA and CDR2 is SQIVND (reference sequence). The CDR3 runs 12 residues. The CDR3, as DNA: TGTGACAGTACGACACAGAACTCACCCCTCCACTTT. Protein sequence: CDSTTQNSPLHF.

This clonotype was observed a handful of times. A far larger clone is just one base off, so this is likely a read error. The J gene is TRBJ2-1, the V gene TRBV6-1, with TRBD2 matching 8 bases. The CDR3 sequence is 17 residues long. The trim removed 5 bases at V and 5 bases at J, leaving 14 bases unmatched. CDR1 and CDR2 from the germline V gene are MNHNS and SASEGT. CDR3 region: CASSYGTNGGAHNEQFF. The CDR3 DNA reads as TGTGCCAGCAGTTACGGGACTAACGGGGGGGCCCACAATGAGCAGTTCTTC.

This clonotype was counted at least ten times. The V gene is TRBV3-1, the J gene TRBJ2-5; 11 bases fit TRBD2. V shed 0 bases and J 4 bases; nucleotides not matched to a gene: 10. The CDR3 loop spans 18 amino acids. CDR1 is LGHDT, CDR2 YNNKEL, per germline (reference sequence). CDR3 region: CASSQDPSGGRGRETQYF. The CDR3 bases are TGTGCCAGCAGCCAAGATCCTAGCGGGGGGCGGGGAAGAGAGACCCAGTACTTC.

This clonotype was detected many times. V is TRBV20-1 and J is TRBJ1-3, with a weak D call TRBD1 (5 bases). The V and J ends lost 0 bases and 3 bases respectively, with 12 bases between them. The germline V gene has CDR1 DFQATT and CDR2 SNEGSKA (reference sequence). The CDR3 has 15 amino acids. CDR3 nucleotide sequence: TGCAGTGCTAGAGATCCCCAGGGCAATGGAAACACCATATATTTT. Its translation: CSARDPQGNGNTIYF.

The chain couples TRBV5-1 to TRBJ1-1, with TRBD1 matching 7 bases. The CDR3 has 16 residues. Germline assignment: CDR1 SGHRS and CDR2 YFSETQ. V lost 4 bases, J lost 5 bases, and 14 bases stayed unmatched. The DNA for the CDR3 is TGCGCCAGCAGCCCCCAAGGGGCAGGGGGAGGAACTGAAGCTTTCTTT. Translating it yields CASSPQGAGGGTEAFF.

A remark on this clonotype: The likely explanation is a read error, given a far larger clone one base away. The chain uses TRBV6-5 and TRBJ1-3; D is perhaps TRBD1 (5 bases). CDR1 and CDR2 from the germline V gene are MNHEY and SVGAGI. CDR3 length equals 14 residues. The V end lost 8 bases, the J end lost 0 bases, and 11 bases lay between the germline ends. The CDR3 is CASRGRASGNTIYF. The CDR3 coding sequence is TGTGCCAGCCGGGGCAGGGCCTCTGGAAACACCATATATTTT.

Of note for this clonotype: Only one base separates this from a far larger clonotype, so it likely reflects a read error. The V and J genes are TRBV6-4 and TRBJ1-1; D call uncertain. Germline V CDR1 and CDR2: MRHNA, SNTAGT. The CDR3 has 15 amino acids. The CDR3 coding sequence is TGTGCCAGCAGTGAAGCGGAGTTCTCGAACTCTGAAGCTTTCTTT. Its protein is CASSEAEFSNSEAFF.

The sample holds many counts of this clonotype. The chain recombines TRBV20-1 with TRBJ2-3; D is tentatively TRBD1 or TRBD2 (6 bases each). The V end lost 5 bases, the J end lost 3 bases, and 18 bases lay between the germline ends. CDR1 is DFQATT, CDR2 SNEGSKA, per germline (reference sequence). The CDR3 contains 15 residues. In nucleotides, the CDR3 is TGCAGTGCTGGGGGCGGGGTTGGCGGGACAGATACGCAGTATTTT. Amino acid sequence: CSAGGGVGGTDTQYF.

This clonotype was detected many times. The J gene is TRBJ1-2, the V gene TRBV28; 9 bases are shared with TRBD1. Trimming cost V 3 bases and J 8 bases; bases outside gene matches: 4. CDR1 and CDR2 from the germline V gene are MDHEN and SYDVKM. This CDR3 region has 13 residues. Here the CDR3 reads CASSFGDRGGYTF. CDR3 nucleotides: TGTGCCAGCAGTTTTGGCGACAGGGGGGGCTACACCTTC.

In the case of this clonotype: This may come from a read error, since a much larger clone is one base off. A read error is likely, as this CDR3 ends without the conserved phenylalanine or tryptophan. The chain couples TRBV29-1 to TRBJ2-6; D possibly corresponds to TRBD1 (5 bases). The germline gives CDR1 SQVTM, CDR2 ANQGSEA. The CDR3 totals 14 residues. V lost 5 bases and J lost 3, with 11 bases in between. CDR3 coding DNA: TGCAGCGTTCAGCAGGGCTTTGGGGCCAACGTCCTGACTTTA. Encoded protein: CSVQQGFGANVLTL.

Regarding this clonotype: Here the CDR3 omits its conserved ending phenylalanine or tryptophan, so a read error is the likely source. CDR3 sequence reads: CASSAAGTGVSPLHL. CDR3 nucleotides: TGTGCCAGCAGCGCCGCCGGGACAGGGGTTTCACCCCTCCACCTT. The rearrangement uses TRBV6-9 and TRBJ1-6, with 10 bases aligning to TRBD1. The CDR3 has 15 residues. V shed 6 bases and J 9 bases; nucleotides not matched to a gene: 8. The germline V gene encodes CDR1 MNHGY and CDR2 SVAAGI.

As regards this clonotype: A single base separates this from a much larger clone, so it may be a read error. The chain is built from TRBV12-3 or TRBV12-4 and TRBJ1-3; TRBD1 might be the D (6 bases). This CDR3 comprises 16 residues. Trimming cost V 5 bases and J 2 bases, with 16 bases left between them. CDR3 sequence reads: CASSRVGGYPGNTIYF. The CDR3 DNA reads TGTGCCAGCAGTCGGGTAGGGGGATACCCTGGAAACACCATATATTTT.

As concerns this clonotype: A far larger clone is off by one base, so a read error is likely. DNA of the CDR3: TGTGCCAGCAGTTACTCGGGGGTGAAAGCCTACGAGCAGTACTTC. Protein: CASSYSGVKAYEQYF. The chain combines TRBV6-4 with TRBJ2-7; D may be TRBD2 (6 bases). This CDR3 comprises 15 residues. CDR1 and CDR2 (germline): MRHNA, SNTAGT.

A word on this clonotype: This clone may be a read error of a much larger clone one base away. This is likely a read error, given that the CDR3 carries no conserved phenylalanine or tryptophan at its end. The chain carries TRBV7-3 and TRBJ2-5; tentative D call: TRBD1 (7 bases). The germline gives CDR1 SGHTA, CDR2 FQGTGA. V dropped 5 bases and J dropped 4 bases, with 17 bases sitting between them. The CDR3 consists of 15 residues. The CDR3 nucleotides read TGTGCCAGCAGCCTCTCCGGGACAGCGGGAGAGACCCAGTACCTC. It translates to CASSLSGTAGETQYL.

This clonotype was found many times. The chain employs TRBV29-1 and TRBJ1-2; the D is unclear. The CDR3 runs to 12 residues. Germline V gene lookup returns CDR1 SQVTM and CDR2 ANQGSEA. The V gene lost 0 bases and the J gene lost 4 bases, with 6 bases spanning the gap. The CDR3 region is CSVEDKTYGYTF. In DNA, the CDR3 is TGCAGCGTTGAAGACAAGACCTATGGCTACACCTTC. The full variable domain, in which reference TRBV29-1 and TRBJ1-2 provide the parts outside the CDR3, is SAVISQKPSRDICQRGTSLTIQCQVDSQVTMMFWYRQQPGQSLTLIATANQGSEATYESGFVIDKFPISRPNLTFSTLTVSNMSPEDSSIYLCSVEDKTYGYTFGSGTRLTVV.

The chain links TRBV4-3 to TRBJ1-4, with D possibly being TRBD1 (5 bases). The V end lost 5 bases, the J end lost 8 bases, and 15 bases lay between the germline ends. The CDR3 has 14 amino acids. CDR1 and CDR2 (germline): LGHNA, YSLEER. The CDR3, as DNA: TGCGCCAGCAGCACCGGGGGGGGAGGAGAAAAACTGTTTTTT. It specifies CASSTGGGGEKLFF.

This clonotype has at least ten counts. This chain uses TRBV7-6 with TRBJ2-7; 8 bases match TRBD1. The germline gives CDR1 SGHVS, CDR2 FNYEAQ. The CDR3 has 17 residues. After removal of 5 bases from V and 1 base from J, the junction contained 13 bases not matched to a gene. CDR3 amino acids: CASSQEGVGTGSYEQYF. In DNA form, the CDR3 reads TGTGCCAGCAGCCAAGAGGGTGTCGGGACAGGATCCTACGAGCAGTACTTC.

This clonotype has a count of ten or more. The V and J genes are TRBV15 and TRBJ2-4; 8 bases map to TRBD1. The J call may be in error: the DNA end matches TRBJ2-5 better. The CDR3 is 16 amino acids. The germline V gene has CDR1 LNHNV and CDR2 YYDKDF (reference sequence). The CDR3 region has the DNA TGTGCCACCAGCAGTGTAGCCGGGACAGGACGCGAGACCCAGTACTTC. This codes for CATSSVAGTGRETQYF.

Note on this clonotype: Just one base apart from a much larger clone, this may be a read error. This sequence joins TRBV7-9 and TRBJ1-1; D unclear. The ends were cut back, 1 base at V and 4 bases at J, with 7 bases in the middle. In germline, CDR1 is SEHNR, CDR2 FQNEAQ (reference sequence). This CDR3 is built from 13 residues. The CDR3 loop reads CASSLEGGTEAFF. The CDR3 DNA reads TGTGCCAGCAGCTTAGAGGGCGGCACTGAAGCTTTCTTT.

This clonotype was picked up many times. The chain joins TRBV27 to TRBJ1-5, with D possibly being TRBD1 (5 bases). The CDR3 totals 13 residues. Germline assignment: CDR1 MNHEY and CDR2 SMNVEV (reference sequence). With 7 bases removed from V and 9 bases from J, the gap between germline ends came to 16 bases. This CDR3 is CASKIDSRGPQHF. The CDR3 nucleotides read TGTGCCAGCAAGATCGACAGCCGAGGGCCCCAGCATTTT.

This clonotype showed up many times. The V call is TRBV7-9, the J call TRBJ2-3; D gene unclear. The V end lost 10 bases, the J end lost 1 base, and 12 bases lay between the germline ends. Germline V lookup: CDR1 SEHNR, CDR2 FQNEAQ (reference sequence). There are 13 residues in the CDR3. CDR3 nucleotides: TGTGCCACACTTACGGCCGGCACAGATACGCAGTATTTT. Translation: CATLTAGTDTQYF.

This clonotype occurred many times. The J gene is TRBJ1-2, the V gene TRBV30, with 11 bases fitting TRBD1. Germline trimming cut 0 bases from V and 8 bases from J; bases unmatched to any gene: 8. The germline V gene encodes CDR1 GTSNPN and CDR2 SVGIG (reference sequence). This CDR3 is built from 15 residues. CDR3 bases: TGTGCCTGGAGTGTCCGTCTCGGGACAGGGGGAGGCTACACCTTC. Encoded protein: CAWSVRLGTGGGYTF.

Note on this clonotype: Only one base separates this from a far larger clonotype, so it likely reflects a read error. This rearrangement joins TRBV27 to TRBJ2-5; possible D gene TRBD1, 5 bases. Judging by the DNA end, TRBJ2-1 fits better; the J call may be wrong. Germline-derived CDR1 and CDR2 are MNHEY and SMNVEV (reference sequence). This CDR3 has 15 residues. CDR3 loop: CASSLSDKGSGEQFF. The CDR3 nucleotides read TGTGCCAGCAGTTTATCGGACAAGGGCTCGGGTGAGCAGTTCTTC.

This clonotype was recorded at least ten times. CDR3 in DNA: TGTGCCAGCAACAAAGACAGGGTGGTCCCTGAAGCTTTCTTT. This gives the protein CASNKDRVVPEAFF. The chain carries TRBV6-2 or TRBV6-3 and TRBJ1-1; 7 bases match TRBD1. V lost 7 bases to trimming and J lost 6 bases; unmatched junction nucleotides: 11. Per germline, CDR1 MNHEY and CDR2 SVGEGT. The CDR3 runs 14 residues.

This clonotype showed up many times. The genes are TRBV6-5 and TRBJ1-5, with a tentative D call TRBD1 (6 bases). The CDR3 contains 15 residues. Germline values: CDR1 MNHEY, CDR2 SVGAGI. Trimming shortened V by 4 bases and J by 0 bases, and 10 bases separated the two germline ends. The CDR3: CASSSGTISNQPQHF. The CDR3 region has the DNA TGTGCCAGCAGTTCCGGGACAATTAGCAATCAGCCCCAGCATTTT.